The clone carrying this T cell receptor beta chain was counted a few times. The data were taken from a study of blood T cell repertoires in COVID-19. Study at large: The study drew acute and convalescent COVID-19 samples from the United States, Italy and Spain. T cells, B-cell-depleted T cells, or PBMCs supplied cDNA or gDNA.

As processed by the authors: Researchers report that nucleated cell counts were estimated from reference gene primer amplification. TCRdb's copy holds only in-frame clones and misses some; the assay was immunoSEQ multiplex PCR. V and J calls plus clone size are reproduced from that table; the DNA served to infer D and trimming. The sample has 250,000 to 350,000 clones; around 90% are singletons. This CDR3 region has 14 residues. CDR1 and CDR2 from the germline V gene are SGHAT and FQNNGV. The V end was cut by 3 bases, the J end by 3 bases, with 9 bases between. Sequenced: peripheral blood. The clonotype comes from a woman between 45 and 65 years old who had recovered from COVID-19. The V gene is TRBV11-2, the J gene TRBJ1-3, with D possibly being TRBD1 (5 bases). The CDR3 bases are TGTGCCAGCAGCTTCCTCCAGGGTGGAAACACCATATATTTT. Translating gives CASSFLQGGNTIYF.